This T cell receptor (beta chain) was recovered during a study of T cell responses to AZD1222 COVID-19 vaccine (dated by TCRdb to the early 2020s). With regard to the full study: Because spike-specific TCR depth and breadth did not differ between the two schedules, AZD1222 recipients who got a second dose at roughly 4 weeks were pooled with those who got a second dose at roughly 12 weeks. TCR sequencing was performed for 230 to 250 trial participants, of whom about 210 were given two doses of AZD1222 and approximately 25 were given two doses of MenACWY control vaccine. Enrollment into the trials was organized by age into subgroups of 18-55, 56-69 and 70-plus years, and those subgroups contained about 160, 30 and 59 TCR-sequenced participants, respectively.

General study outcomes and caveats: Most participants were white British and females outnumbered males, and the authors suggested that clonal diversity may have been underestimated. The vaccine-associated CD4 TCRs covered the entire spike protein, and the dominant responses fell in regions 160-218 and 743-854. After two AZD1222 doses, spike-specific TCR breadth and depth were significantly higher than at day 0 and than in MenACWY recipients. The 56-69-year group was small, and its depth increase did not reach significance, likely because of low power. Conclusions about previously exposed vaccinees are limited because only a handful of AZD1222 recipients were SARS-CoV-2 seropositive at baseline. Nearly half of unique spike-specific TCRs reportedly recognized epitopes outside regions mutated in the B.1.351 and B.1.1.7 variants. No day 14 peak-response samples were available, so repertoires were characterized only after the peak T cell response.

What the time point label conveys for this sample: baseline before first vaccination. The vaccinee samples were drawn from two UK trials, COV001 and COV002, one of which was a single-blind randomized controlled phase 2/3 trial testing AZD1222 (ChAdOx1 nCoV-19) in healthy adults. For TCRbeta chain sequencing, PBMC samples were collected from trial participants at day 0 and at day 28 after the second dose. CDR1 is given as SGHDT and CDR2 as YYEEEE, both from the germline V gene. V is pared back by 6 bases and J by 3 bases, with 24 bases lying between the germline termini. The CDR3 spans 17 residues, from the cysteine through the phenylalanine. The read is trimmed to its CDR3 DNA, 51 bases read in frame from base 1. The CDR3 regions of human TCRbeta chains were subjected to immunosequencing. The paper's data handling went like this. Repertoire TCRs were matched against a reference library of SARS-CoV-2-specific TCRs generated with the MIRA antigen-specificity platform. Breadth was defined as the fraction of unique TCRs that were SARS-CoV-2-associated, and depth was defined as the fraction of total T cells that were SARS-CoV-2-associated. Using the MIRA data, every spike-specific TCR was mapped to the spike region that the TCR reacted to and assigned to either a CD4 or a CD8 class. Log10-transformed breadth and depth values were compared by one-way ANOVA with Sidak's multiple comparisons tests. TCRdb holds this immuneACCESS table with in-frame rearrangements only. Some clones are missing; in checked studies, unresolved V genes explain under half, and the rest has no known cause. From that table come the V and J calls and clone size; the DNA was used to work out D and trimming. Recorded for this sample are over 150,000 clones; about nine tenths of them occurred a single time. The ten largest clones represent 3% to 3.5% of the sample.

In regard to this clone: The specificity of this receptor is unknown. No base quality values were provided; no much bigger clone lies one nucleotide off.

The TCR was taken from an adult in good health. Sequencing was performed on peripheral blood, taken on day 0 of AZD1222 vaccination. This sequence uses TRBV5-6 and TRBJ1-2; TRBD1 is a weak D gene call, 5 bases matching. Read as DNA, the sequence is TGTGCCAGCACCTCAGGGCAGGACGAATGGGTGTACTATGGCTACACCTTC. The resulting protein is CASTSGQDEWVYYGYTF.